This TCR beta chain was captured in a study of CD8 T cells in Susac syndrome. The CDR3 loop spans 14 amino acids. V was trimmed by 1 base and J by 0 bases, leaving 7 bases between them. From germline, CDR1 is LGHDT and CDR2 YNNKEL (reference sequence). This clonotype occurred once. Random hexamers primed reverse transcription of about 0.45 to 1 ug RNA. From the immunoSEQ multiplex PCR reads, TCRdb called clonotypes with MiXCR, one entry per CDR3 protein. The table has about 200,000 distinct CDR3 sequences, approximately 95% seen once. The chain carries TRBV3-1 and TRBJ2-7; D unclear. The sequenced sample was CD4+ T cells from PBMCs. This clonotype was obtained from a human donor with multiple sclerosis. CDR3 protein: CASSQGRVSYEQYF. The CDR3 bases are TGTGCCAGCAGCCAAGGTCGGGTCTCCTACGAGCAGTACTTC.